The 23 T cell receptor beta chains below all came from one sample that was sequenced in a study of identical twins. A single record per CDR3 protein comes from TCRdb applying MiXCR to the 5' RACE reads. The sample carries 1.5 million to 2 million distinct CDR3 sequences, more than 30% recorded once. The sequenced sample was cord blood. The receptors were gathered from a newborn girl in good health.

The table lists this clonotype with a count of one. The chain uses TRBV13 and TRBJ2-1; D remains unclear. The germline V gene has CDR1 PRHDT and CDR2 FYEKMQ (reference sequence). V was pared by 2 bases and J by 3 bases, with 17 bases between. The CDR3 covers 17 residues. The CDR3: CASSLNQGTEVYNEQFF. As DNA, the CDR3 is TGTGCCAGCAGCTTAAATCAAGGCACGGAAGTCTACAATGAGCAGTTCTTC.

The chain has TRBV11-2 and TRBJ1-6, with TRBD1 matching over 7 bases. The ends lost 5 bases at V and 4 bases at J; junction bases unmatched: 11. This CDR3 has 17 residues. CDR1 is SGHAT and CDR2 is FQNNGV in the germline V gene. Here the CDR3 DNA reads TGTGCCAGCAGCACACCGTGGACAGGTTATTATAATTCACCCCTCCACTTT. This translates into CASSTPWTGYYNSPLHF.

CDR3 region: CASSQDRTSGGATDTQYF. CDR3 in DNA: TGTGCCAGCAGCCAAGATAGGACTAGCGGGGGGGCCACAGATACGCAGTATTTT. The gene calls are TRBV4-2 and TRBJ2-3, with 15 bases lining up with TRBD2. CDR3 size: 18 residues. Germline CDR1 LGHNA, CDR2 YNFKEQ. Trimming took 0 bases from V and 2 from J; bases not matched to a gene: 3.

This chain links TRBV12-3 or TRBV12-4 with TRBJ2-4; possibly TRBD2 for D (6 bases). The J call may be faulty, since TRBJ2-5 better matches the DNA end. There are 15 residues in the CDR3. CDR3 sequence (DNA): TGTGCCAGCAGTTCGCGGGGACTTAGCGTTGAGACCCAGTACTTC. This sequence encodes CASSSRGLSVETQYF.

Regarding this clonotype: A read error may explain this, as a much larger clone is one base away. CDR3 nucleotides: TGTGCCATCAGTGTTAGCGGAACCGCAGATACGCAGTATTTT. Protein sequence: CAISVSGTADTQYF. This chain joins TRBV10-3 and TRBJ2-3, with D maybe TRBD2 (6 bases). The CDR3 is 14 amino acids. Trimming took 4 bases from V and 4 from J, leaving 12 bases between them. The V gene's germline CDR1 is ENHRY and CDR2 SYGVKD.

Worth noting for this clonotype: Since a much larger clone is just one base distant, this may be a read error. This chain links TRBV5-1 with TRBJ2-3; D perhaps matches TRBD1 (6 bases). The CDR3 totals 14 residues. Germline CDR1 is SGHRS and CDR2 is YFSETQ. CDR3 region: CAISSGQTVTTQYF. In nucleotides, the CDR3 is TGCGCCATCAGCTCCGGACAGACTGTCACTACGCAGTATTTT.

This clonotype was seen a handful of times. The chain recombines TRBV10-3 with TRBJ2-2; D is uncertain. There are 15 residues in the CDR3. Germline V lookup: CDR1 ENHRY, CDR2 SYGVKD. The V end was cut by 2 bases, the J end by 4 bases, with 11 bases between. The CDR3 DNA sequence: TGTGCCATCAGTGAGGGGGTAGCCACCACCGGGGAGCTGTTTTTT. It yields the protein CAISEGVATTGELFF.

This CDR3 reads CASSEGVARGYTDTQYF. For the CDR3, the DNA is TGTGCCAGCAGTGAAGGGGTCGCGCGGGGGTACACAGATACGCAGTATTTT. The V and J genes are TRBV2 and TRBJ2-3; 7 nucleotides line up with TRBD2. CDR3 length: 17 residues. Trimming took 1 base from V and 2 from J; bases not matched to a gene: 9. CDR1 is SNHLY and CDR2 is FYNNEI in the germline V gene.

This chain connects TRBV20-1 to TRBJ2-3; 8 bases line up with TRBD2. Germline CDR1 DFQATT, CDR2 SNEGSKA (reference sequence). V lost 5 bases to trimming and J lost 2 bases; unmatched junction nucleotides: 15. The CDR3 extends over 17 amino acids. CDR3 nucleotide sequence: TGCAGTGCTCGGGAGCTCGGGAGGGCATCAAACACAGATACGCAGTATTTT. It is translated as CSARELGRASNTDTQYF.

This clonotype was counted only a few times. This chain uses TRBV5-1 with TRBJ2-1, with D unclear. The CDR3 loop spans 13 amino acids. The V gene's germline CDR1 is SGHRS and CDR2 YFSETQ. Trimming cost V 4 bases and J 9 bases, with 14 bases left between them. CDR3 bases: TGCGCCAGCAGCCCCTTACTCGTATCTGAGCAGTTCTTC. Its translation is CASSPLLVSEQFF.

Points on this clonotype: An end of the junction differs from the germline gene, which may be a read error. The CDR3 protein is CSARARENNGQFF. The CDR3, as DNA: TGCAGTGCTAGGGCGCGGGAGAACAATGGGCAGTTCTTC. The chain has TRBV20-1 and TRBJ2-1; 7 nucleotides align to TRBD2. This CDR3 has 13 amino acids. Germline assignment: CDR1 DFQATT and CDR2 SNEGSKA (reference sequence).

To note about this clonotype: One end of the junction does not line up with germline, which may come from a read error. V is TRBV28 and J is TRBJ2-7, with a possible D match to TRBD1 (5 bases). The CDR3 contains 14 residues. The germline gives CDR1 MDHEN, CDR2 SYDVKM. CDR3: CASGLGQGSYEQYF. The CDR3 DNA reads TGTGCCAGCGGTTTGGGGCAGGGCAGTTACGAGCAGTACTTC. The full variable domain, rest sourced from reference TRBV28 and TRBJ2-7, is DVKVTQSSRYLVKRTGEKVFLECVQDMDHENMFWYRQDPGLGLRLIYFSYDVKMKEKGDIPEGYSVSREKKERFSLILESASTNQTSMYLCASGLGQGSYEQYFGPGTRLTVT.

The gene calls are TRBV5-1 and TRBJ1-2; D gene ambiguous. The V gene lost 0 bases and the J gene lost 8 bases, with 11 bases spanning the gap. Germline CDR1 and CDR2: SGHRS and YFSETQ. The CDR3 loop spans 13 amino acids. The CDR3 DNA sequence: TGCGCCAGCAGCTTGGAGTGGGTCTACGGCTACACCTTC. Its protein product is CASSLEWVYGYTF.

There are a few counts of this clonotype. The chain joins TRBV20-1 to TRBJ1-1, with D perhaps TRBD1 (5 bases). The CDR3 is 11 amino acids. Germline lookup yields CDR1 DFQATT and CDR2 SNEGSKA (reference sequence). Trimming took off 6 bases at V and 7 bases at J, with 12 bases between the two ends. CDR3 DNA sequence: TGCAGTGCGTATTGGGGCAGTGAAGCTTTCTTT. It codes for CSAYWGSEAFF.

V gene TRBV6-2 or TRBV6-3 combines with J gene TRBJ1-1, with 8 nucleotides matching TRBD1. The CDR3 loop spans 17 amino acids. The J segment lost 4 bases and the V segment lost 2 bases, leaving 12 bases of the junction unmatched. Germline CDR1 is MNHEY and CDR2 is SVGEGT. CDR3 sequence: CASSYGRQGRLSTEAFF. DNA of the CDR3: TGTGCCAGCAGTTACGGGAGACAGGGGCGATTGAGCACTGAAGCTTTCTTT.

The rearrangement uses TRBV3-1 and TRBJ2-1; D gene ambiguous. Trimming cost V 3 bases and J 7 bases, with 10 bases left between them. In germline, CDR1 is LGHDT, CDR2 YNNKEL (reference sequence). This CDR3 is 13 amino acids long. The CDR3 coding sequence is TGTGCCAGCAGCCAGGCGACTGTTAATGAGCAGTTCTTC. This codes for CASSQATVNEQFF.

This clonotype was counted only a few times. The rearrangement joins TRBV5-1 to TRBJ2-1, with a tentative D call TRBD2 (7 bases). V lost 6 bases to trimming and J lost 6 bases, with 16 bases between them. The CDR3 extends over 14 amino acids. Germline V gene sequence: CDR1 SGHRS, CDR2 YFSETQ. The CDR3 loop is CASTPGGAVNEQFF. The CDR3 DNA reads TGCGCCAGCACCCCTGGGGGGGCCGTCAATGAGCAGTTCTTC.

The J gene is TRBJ1-2, the V gene TRBV20-1; D might be TRBD1 (6 bases). The V and J ends lost 3 bases and 8 bases respectively, with 13 bases between them. The CDR3 has 12 amino acids. From germline, CDR1 is DFQATT and CDR2 SNEGSKA (reference sequence). Here the CDR3 DNA reads TGCAGTGCTAGTATGAGAAGGGGGGGCTACACCTTC. Protein: CSASMRRGGYTF.

This clonotype was counted a few times. The chain links TRBV20-1 to TRBJ2-3; weak D call: TRBD2 (5 bases). V lost 3 bases and J lost 6, with 16 bases in between. CDR1 is DFQATT, CDR2 SNEGSKA, per germline (reference sequence). The CDR3 length is 14 residues. The DNA of the CDR3 is TGCAGTGCTAGTTTAGCGATAGGCCACGATACGCAGTATTTT. The encoded protein is CSASLAIGHDTQYF.

This sequence joins TRBV5-5 and TRBJ1-1, with no clear D. Germline lookup yields CDR1 SGHKS and CDR2 YYEKEE (reference sequence). V was shortened by 3 bases and J by 6 bases, with 15 bases between the two germline ends. The CDR3 spans 14 residues. CDR3 in DNA: TGTGCCAGCAGCTACCGAGGCTACTACGCTGAAGCTTTCTTT. Protein: CASSYRGYYAEAFF.

The chain combines TRBV7-2 with TRBJ1-1; unclear D gene. Germline V CDR1 and CDR2: SGHTA, FQGNSA. V lost 6 bases to trimming and J lost 2 bases, with 16 bases between them. The CDR3 contains 15 residues. CDR3 DNA: TGTGCCAGCAGTCTATCGACCCTTTTAAACACTGAAGCTTTCTTT. Its translation: CASSLSTLLNTEAFF.

Ten or more counts support this clonotype. The rearrangement joins TRBV12-3 or TRBV12-4 to TRBJ2-3, with 13 bases that match TRBD2. The V gene end was trimmed by 6 bases and the J gene end by 4 bases; junction bases not matched to a gene: 4. The CDR3 totals 15 residues. CDR3 sequence (DNA): TGTGCCAGCAGGCGGACTAGCGGGGGTTCAGATACGCAGTATTTT. Translation: CASRRTSGGSDTQYF.

The CDR3, as DNA: TGTGCCAGCAGTACTCAAATATCGGTGGGGAATGAGCAGTACTTC. Its translation: CASSTQISVGNEQYF. The rearrangement uses TRBV28 and TRBJ2-5; the D is unclear. The CDR3 sequence is 15 residues long. Germline CDR1 is MDHEN and CDR2 is SYDVKM. With 5 bases removed from V and 11 bases from J, the gap between germline ends came to 24 bases.